This T cell receptor beta chain is from a study of cytomegalovirus exposure and HLA in healthy donors. Primers: 60 Vbeta forward and 13 Jbeta reverse. The protocol was immunoSEQ multiplex PCR, while the TCRdb copy is restricted to in-frame clones and leaves out a portion. This sample's table has approximately 54,000 clones. CDR3 size: 13 residues. The V gene's germline CDR1 is SNHLY and CDR2 FYNNEI. Trimming took 4 bases from V and 12 from J, leaving 16 bases between them. There were likely unrecorded immune exposures, though donors were nominally healthy when sampled. The clonotype was recovered from a woman aged 35 to 49 in good health and CMV-seronegative. The source material was PBMCs. The chain uses TRBV2 and TRBJ1-5; D perhaps matches TRBD1 (6 bases). The chain's CDR3 is CASSAGTPGDQHF. The CDR3 DNA is TGTGCCAGCAGTGCCGGGACACCAGGCGACCAGCATTTT.